This TCR beta chain comes out of a study of cytomegalovirus exposure and HLA in healthy donors. This CDR3 contains 15 residues. CDR1 is MGHRA, CDR2 YSYEKL, per germline. J gave up 6 bases and V 0 bases, and 2 bases lay outside the gene matches. Amplification used 60 Vbeta primers and 13 Jbeta primers. Repertoires were generated with immunoSEQ multiplex PCR, while TCRdb's copy carries only in-frame clones and drops some. The repertoire has 150,000 to 200,000 clones, 77% of them found once; the top ten carry more than 3.5%. The clonotype originates from a woman between 55 and 75 years old in good health and CMV-seropositive. This sequence joins TRBV4-1 and TRBJ1-4; 9 nucleotides agree with TRBD1. Sample: PBMCs. CDR3 nucleotide sequence: TGCGCCAGCAGCCAAGACGGGGACAGGGATGAAAAACTGTTTTTT. Its translation is CASSQDGDRDEKLFF.